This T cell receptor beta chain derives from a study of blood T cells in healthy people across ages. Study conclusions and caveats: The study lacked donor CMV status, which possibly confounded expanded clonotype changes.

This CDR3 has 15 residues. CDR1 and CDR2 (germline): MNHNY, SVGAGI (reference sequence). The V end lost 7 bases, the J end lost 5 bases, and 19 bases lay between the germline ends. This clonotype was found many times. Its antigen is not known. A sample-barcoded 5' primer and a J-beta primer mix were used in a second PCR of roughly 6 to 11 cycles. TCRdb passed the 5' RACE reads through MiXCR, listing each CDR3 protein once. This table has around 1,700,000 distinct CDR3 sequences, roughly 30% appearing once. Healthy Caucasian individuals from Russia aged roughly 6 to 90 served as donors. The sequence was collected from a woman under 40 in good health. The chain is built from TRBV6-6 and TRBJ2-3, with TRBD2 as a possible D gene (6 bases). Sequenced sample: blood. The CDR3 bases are TGTGCCAGCACCGAACTGGACCCGGGGGTAGATACGCAGTATTTT. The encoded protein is CASTELDPGVDTQYF.